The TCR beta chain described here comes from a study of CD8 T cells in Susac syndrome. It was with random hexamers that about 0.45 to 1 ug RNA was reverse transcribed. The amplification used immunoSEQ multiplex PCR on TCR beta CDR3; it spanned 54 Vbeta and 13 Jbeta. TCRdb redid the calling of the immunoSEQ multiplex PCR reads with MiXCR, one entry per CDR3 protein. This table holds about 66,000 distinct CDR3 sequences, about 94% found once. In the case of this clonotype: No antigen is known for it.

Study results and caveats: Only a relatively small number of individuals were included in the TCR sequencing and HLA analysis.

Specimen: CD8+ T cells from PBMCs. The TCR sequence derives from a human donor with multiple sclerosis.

The CDR3 reads CASREQGVHEQYF. DNA of the CDR3: TGTGCCAGCAGAGAACAGGGGGTACACGAGCAGTACTTC. The rearrangement links TRBV27 to TRBJ2-7; TRBD1 aligns across 8 bases. CDR1 and CDR2 from the germline V gene are MNHEY and SMNVEV (reference sequence). This CDR3 is 13 amino acids long. V lost 6 bases and J lost 5; bases outside the gene matches: 6.